The rows below give T cell receptor beta chains drawn from one sample of a study of Ad26.COV2.S vaccination and SARS-CoV-2 variants. TCRdb's table, derived via immunoSEQ multiplex PCR, lists solely in-frame clones and lacks some. This sample has about 350,000 clones, with around 89% found just once. This material consisted of peripheral blood, taken in a trial of Ad26.COV2.S vaccine versus placebo. All receptors derive from a person between 18 and 60 years old who received the Ad26.COV2.S COVID-19 vaccine or a placebo. Each CDR3 is given with its conserved first and last residue.

cdr3_length,v_call,j_call,cdr3_aa
14,TRBV7-2,TRBJ2-5,CASSLATAQETQYF
17,TRBV12-5,TRBJ2-1,CASGLVPGLAGGNEQFF
14,TRBV9,TRBJ1-1,CASREGTGGTEAFF
11,TRBV12-3/TRBV12-4,TRBJ1-3,CASGPGNTIYF
14,TRBV7-2,TRBJ2-2,CASSLDTITGELFF
16,TRBV4-1,TRBJ2-5,CASSQEIGSHQETQYF
18,TRBV7-6,TRBJ2-1,CASSLAVQDPSSYNEQFF
13,TRBV7-2,TRBJ1-3,CASSSSRGNTIYF
15,TRBV30,TRBJ2-3,CAWDRIERRTDTQYF
11,TRBV2,TRBJ2-1,CASSERNEQFF
14,TRBV28,TRBJ1-6,CASSFRGLGSPLHF
11,TRBV20-1,TRBJ2-7,CSAPGRDEQYF
14,TRBV18,TRBJ1-1,CASSETVLNTEAFF
13,TRBV15,TRBJ1-6,CATSFDLGSPLHF
16,TRBV5-4,TRBJ2-1,CASSLLAGLSYNEQFF
15,TRBV5-1,TRBJ2-5,CASSFGTGVQETQYF
15,TRBV11-2,TRBJ1-1,CASSSSPGGNTEAFF
14,TRBV14,TRBJ2-4,CASRLTGAKNIQYF
14,TRBV20-1,TRBJ1-1,CSASTRGFNTEAFF
14,TRBV9,TRBJ2-1,CASSKLAGGNEQFF
13,TRBV18,TRBJ2-1,CASSPGASNEQFF
15,TRBV5-1,TRBJ1-1,CASSLSGQGATEAFF
14,TRBV7-9,TRBJ1-1,CASSSGQGTTEAFF
15,TRBV5-8,TRBJ2-2,CASSWTVSNTGELFF
17,TRBV27,TRBJ2-1,CASSLSSYSGATYEQFF
16,TRBV5-1,TRBJ1-2,CASSPPGTGDSYGYTF
15,TRBV4-3,TRBJ1-1,CASSHNRGQNTEAFF
16,TRBV28,TRBJ2-1,CASSLTPPGIYNEQFF
14,TRBV4-1,TRBJ2-3,CASSEALVWDTQYF